This entry lists 20 T cell receptor beta chains sequenced from one sample in a study of Graves' ophthalmopathy and Graves' hyperthyroidism. Researchers took RNA transcripts and amplified TCR beta CDR3 regions from them. Amplification began with first-round RT-PCR using HTBI primers, then second-round multiplex PCR was performed. MiXCR, run by TCRdb on the multiplex PCR reads, gives a single entry per CDR3 protein. This table has 580,000 or so distinct CDR3 sequences, under 45% appearing once. The sequenced material came from peripheral blood or thyroid tissue (not recorded which). These receptor sequences come from an adult man with Graves' hyperthyroidism.

Concerning this clonotype itself: This clone may be a read error of a much larger clone one base away. Because it lacks the conserved phenylalanine or tryptophan at the end, this CDR3 is likely a read error. The DNA of the CDR3 is TGTGCCAGCAAGGGTTTTGGAAACACCATATATTCT. Translation gives CASKGFGNTIYS. The chain has TRBV12-3 or TRBV12-4 and TRBJ1-3; D not certain. Trimming removed 7 bases at V and 3 bases at J, with 7 bases between. This CDR3 region has 12 residues.

This clonotype came up a few times. The chain recombines TRBV6-5 with TRBJ1-4, with D tentatively TRBD1 (5 bases). The CDR3 loop spans 14 amino acids. The V end was cut by 2 bases, the J end by 8 bases, with 12 bases between. Germline assignment: CDR1 MNHEY and CDR2 SVGAGI. CDR3 amino acids: CASSYLGEQEKLFF. CDR3 DNA sequence: TGTGCCAGCAGTTACCTGGGGGAACAGGAAAAACTGTTTTTT.

This clonotype has a handful of counts. The rearrangement uses TRBV27 and TRBJ2-2, with 10 bases aligning to TRBD1. The CDR3 spans 16 residues. Germline loops: CDR1 MNHEY, CDR2 SMNVEV (reference sequence). After removal of 6 bases from V and 3 bases from J, the junction contained 7 bases not matched to a gene. Here the CDR3 reads CASSRGQGSYTGELFF. Here the CDR3 DNA reads TGTGCCAGCAGCAGGGGACAGGGGAGTTACACCGGGGAGCTGTTTTTT.

This clonotype has ten or more counts. J is TRBJ1-1 and V is TRBV7-9; maybe TRBD1 (6 bases). V lost 5 bases and J lost 0, with 16 bases in between. Germline V gives CDR1 SEHNR, CDR2 FQNEAQ (reference sequence). The CDR3 has 16 residues. CDR3 in amino acids: CASSPLRQVLNTEAFF. The CDR3 DNA reads TGTGCCAGCAGCCCGCTCCGACAGGTTTTGAACACTGAAGCTTTCTTT.

The V and J genes are TRBV20-1 and TRBJ2-1, with D perhaps assigned TRBD1 or TRBD2 (6 bases each). From germline, CDR1 is DFQATT and CDR2 SNEGSKA (reference sequence). The CDR3 totals 17 residues. Trimming left V 3 bases short and J 0 bases short, with 18 bases between. CDR3 coding DNA: TGCAGTGCTAGCCTCGCAGGGGCGGGGAGCTCCTACAATGAGCAGTTCTTC. Protein: CSASLAGAGSSYNEQFF.

Only a few counts were recorded for this clonotype. The chain joins TRBV30 to TRBJ2-2, with D perhaps TRBD1 (6 bases). V lost 4 bases and J 6 bases, leaving 15 bases between the germline ends. This CDR3 region has 14 residues. Germline V lookup: CDR1 GTSNPN, CDR2 SVGIG (reference sequence). The CDR3 spells CAWMGAASAGELFF. The CDR3 nucleotides are TGTGCCTGGATGGGGGCGGCCTCTGCCGGGGAGCTGTTTTTT.

The V and J genes are TRBV20-1 and TRBJ2-3; tentatively, D is TRBD1 or TRBD2 (5 bases each). V lost 6 bases to trimming and J lost 0 bases, with 13 bases between them. CDR1 is DFQATT and CDR2 is SNEGSKA in the germline V gene (reference sequence). The CDR3 has 14 amino acids. CDR3 protein: CSAPTGRSTDTQYF. DNA of the CDR3: TGCAGTGCCCCTACGGGACGCAGCACAGATACGCAGTATTTT.

The chain joins TRBV7-2 to TRBJ1-4, with D maybe TRBD1 (6 bases). Trimming stripped 5 bases from V and 10 bases from J, with 17 bases between. The CDR3 spans 14 residues. CDR1 SGHTA and CDR2 FQGNSA come from the germline V gene. The CDR3 bases are TGTGCCAGCAGCCCTGACAGGATCTCTGGAAAACTGTTTTTT. Its translation is CASSPDRISGKLFF.

This sequence joins TRBV29-1 and TRBJ2-7, with TRBD1 matching over 9 bases. The V segment lost 5 bases and the J segment 7 bases; nucleotides outside the gene matches: 9. This CDR3 spans 13 amino acids. Germline V CDR1 and CDR2: SQVTM, ANQGSEA. CDR3 coding DNA: TGCAGCGTTCAACAGGGGGCGCGTACTGAGCAGTACTTC. Protein: CSVQQGARTEQYF.

This clonotype was recorded at least ten times. The chain has TRBV12-3 or TRBV12-4 and TRBJ1-2; tentatively, D is TRBD1 (6 bases). The CDR3 runs 13 residues. V lost 6 bases to trimming and J lost 2 bases, with 10 bases between them. CDR3 amino acids: CASRPDRNYGYTF. The CDR3 DNA follows: TGTGCCAGCAGGCCCGACAGGAACTATGGCTACACCTTC.

This chain joins TRBV25-1 and TRBJ2-5; D may be TRBD1 (6 bases). This CDR3 region has 15 residues. Germline CDR1 MGHDK, CDR2 SYGVNS. V lost 8 bases and J 4 bases, leaving 20 bases between the germline ends. The CDR3 DNA is TGTGCCAGCTCACCACCCGGAATCAGGGGAGAGACCCAGTACTTC. Translated, it gives CASSPPGIRGETQYF.

This clonotype has a single count. The rearrangement links TRBV5-1 to TRBJ2-2, with 10 bases fitting TRBD1. CDR1 SGHRS and CDR2 YFSETQ come from the germline V gene. Trimming cost V 4 bases and J 7 bases; bases outside gene matches: 7. The CDR3 has 15 residues. The CDR3 sequence: CASSTDRGRSGELFF. Written as DNA, the CDR3 is TGCGCCAGCAGCACCGACAGGGGGCGAAGCGGGGAGCTGTTTTTT.

This chain joins TRBV5-1 and TRBJ2-7, with 13 bases lining up with TRBD2. CDR1 is SGHRS and CDR2 is YFSETQ in the germline V gene. J lost 0 bases, V lost 5 bases, and 8 bases had no gene match. The CDR3 sequence is 17 residues long. CDR3 bases: TGCGCCAGCAGTCCGGGACTAGCGGGGTTCTACTCCTACGAGCAGTACTTC. The encoded protein is CASSPGLAGFYSYEQYF.

There are many counts of this clonotype. The chain couples TRBV7-8 to TRBJ2-7; D gene unclear. Germline CDR1 and CDR2: SGHVS and FQNEAQ. The CDR3 extends over 15 amino acids. V lost 0 bases to trimming and J lost 0 bases, with 9 bases between them. The CDR3 sequence is CASSLARGSSYEQYF. CDR3 nucleotides: TGTGCCAGCAGCTTAGCGCGAGGAAGCTCCTACGAGCAGTACTTC.

The V call is TRBV7-9, the J call TRBJ2-5; unclear D gene. This CDR3 is built from 14 residues. The V gene lost 6 bases and the J gene lost 2 bases, with 13 bases spanning the gap. Germline V gene sequence: CDR1 SEHNR, CDR2 FQNEAQ (reference sequence). This chain's CDR3 is CASSSLAIQETQYF. The CDR3 nucleotides read TGTGCCAGCAGTTCCCTGGCTATACAAGAGACCCAGTACTTC.

This chain connects TRBV2 to TRBJ1-1, with D unclear. The germline gives CDR1 SNHLY, CDR2 FYNNEI. This CDR3 region has 13 residues. V was trimmed by 6 bases and J by 5 bases, leaving 13 bases between them. The CDR3 region is CASSPALSTEAFF. DNA of the CDR3: TGTGCCAGCAGCCCTGCCCTTTCGACTGAAGCTTTCTTT.

This clonotype was seen more than once but under ten times. J is TRBJ2-7 and V is TRBV10-2; TRBD2 aligns across 10 bases. The DNA matches TRBJ2-1 better at its end, which makes the J call doubtful. The CDR3 totals 19 residues. Germline V gives CDR1 WSHSY, CDR2 SAAADI. The CDR3 loop is CASSEQGKLAGEIYNEQFF. CDR3 DNA sequence: TGCGCCAGCAGTGAGCAGGGGAAGCTAGCGGGGGAAATTTACAATGAGCAGTTCTTC.

At least ten counts were recorded for this clonotype. The genes are TRBV19 and TRBJ1-5, with TRBD1 matching 9 bases. Germline values: CDR1 LNHDA, CDR2 SQIVND (reference sequence). The CDR3 runs to 16 residues. J lost 3 bases, V lost 6 bases, and 9 bases had no gene match. CDR3 protein: CASSRQGQGDNQPQHF. The CDR3 nucleotides read TGTGCCAGTAGCAGGCAGGGACAGGGAGACAATCAGCCCCAGCATTTT.

The rearrangement joins TRBV10-3 to TRBJ2-2; D is undetermined. The CDR3 is 13 residues long. Trimming removed 4 bases at V and 8 bases at J, with 11 bases between. The germline CDR1 and CDR2 sequences are ENHRY and SYGVKD. The CDR3: CAISATVRGELFF. For the CDR3, the DNA is TGTGCCATCAGTGCCACAGTACGGGGGGAGCTGTTTTTT.

This clonotype was observed a few times. One end of the junction fails to match germline, which may point to a read error. For the CDR3, the DNA is TGTGCCGCCAGCCTTCCTCCCTTGGCAGGGGGCTATGGCTACACCTTC. Translated: CAASLPPLAGGYGYTF. This chain joins TRBV15 and TRBJ1-2, with 7 positions matching TRBD1. This CDR3 region has 16 residues. Germline lookup yields CDR1 LNHNV and CDR2 YYDKDF (reference sequence).